The 4 T cell receptor beta chains given below trace back to one sample, sequenced in a study of T cell responses to AZD1222 COVID-19 vaccine. The method was immunoSEQ multiplex PCR; TCRdb's version includes in-frame clones alone and lacks a portion of them. The profile covers tens of thousands of clones, with 70% to 90% appearing a single time and 28% taken by the ten largest. The sample consisted of peripheral blood, taken 28 days after the second AZD1222 dose. These receptors all come from an adult who received the AZD1222 COVID-19 vaccine.

V and J are TRBV6-5 and TRBJ1-3, with no clear D. V was shortened by 10 bases and J by 0 bases, with 13 bases between the two germline ends. The V gene's germline CDR1 is MNHEY and CDR2 SVGAGI. The CDR3 length is 14 residues. CDR3: CATALGNSGNTIYF. As DNA, the CDR3 is TGTGCCACCGCCTTAGGCAACTCTGGAAACACCATATATTTT.

J is TRBJ2-6 and V is TRBV28, with unresolved D. Germline CDR1 MDHEN, CDR2 SYDVKM. V was trimmed by 7 bases and J by 3 bases, leaving 13 bases between them. The CDR3 is made up of 15 amino acids. Here the CDR3 reads CASTLLGGGANVLTF. For the CDR3, the DNA is TGTGCCAGCACCCTCCTAGGTGGTGGGGCCAACGTCCTGACTTTC.

The chain carries TRBV18 and TRBJ2-2, with D perhaps TRBD2 (6 bases). The CDR3 covers 15 residues. Germline CDR1 is KGHSH and CDR2 is LQKENI. The germline V and J ends were trimmed by 3 bases and 4 bases, with 12 bases remaining between them. The CDR3 sequence: CASSPAETSTGELFF. Written as DNA, the CDR3 is TGTGCCAGCTCACCGGCCGAGACTAGCACCGGGGAGCTGTTTTTT. Supplemented by reference TRBV18 and TRBJ2-2, the full variable domain reads NAGVMQNPRHLVRRRGQEARLRCSPMKGHSHVYWYRQLPEEGLKFMVYLQKENIIDESGMPKERFSAEFPKEGPSILRIQQVVRGDSAAYFCASSPAETSTGELFFGEGSRLTVL.

The CDR3 is CASSQRTSGRINEQFF. In DNA, the CDR3 is TGCGCCAGCAGCCAAAGGACTAGCGGGAGAATCAATGAGCAGTTCTTC. The genes are TRBV4-1 and TRBJ2-1; TRBD2 aligns across 13 bases. CDR1 MGHRA and CDR2 YSYEKL come from the germline V gene. J was trimmed by 6 bases and V by 2 bases; bases with no gene match: 4. The CDR3 is 16 residues long.